This T cell receptor (beta chain) was found in a study of blood T cell repertoires in COVID-19. Using immunoSEQ multiplex PCR, the repertoire was profiled, and TCRdb retains in-frame clones only, with some absent. The table has roughly 100,000 clones, approximately 86% seen once. The germline CDR1 and CDR2 sequences are SGDLS and YYNGEE. Losses at the gene ends were 3 bases for V and 4 bases for J; bases not matched to a gene: 10. This CDR3 comprises 17 residues. The rearrangement links TRBV9 to TRBJ1-3; 10 bases align to TRBD1. The sequencing input was peripheral blood. The receptor was derived from a human donor in a cohort sampled during active COVID-19. The CDR3 spells CASSGRQGAPGGNTIYF. The CDR3 DNA reads TGTGCCAGCAGCGGGAGACAGGGGGCGCCGGGAGGAAACACCATATATTTT. Full variable domain (rest looked up from reference TRBV9 and TRBJ1-3): DSGVTQTPKHLITATGQRVTLRCSPRSGDLSVYWYQQSLDQGLQFLIQYYNGEERAKGNILERFSAQQFPDLHSELNLSSLELGDSALYFCASSGRQGAPGGNTIYFGEGSWLTVV.